These 21 T cell receptor beta chains share one sample of origin, sequenced in a study of blood T cell repertoires in COVID-19. TCRdb's copy holds only in-frame clones and misses some; the assay was immunoSEQ multiplex PCR. The table lists roughly 64,000 clones, 85% to 90% of them singletons. Sequencing was done on a sample of peripheral blood. Receptors were obtained from a man aged 45-65 years with active COVID-19.

The gene calls are TRBV4-2 and TRBJ1-2, with 8 bases identical to TRBD1. The germline V gene encodes CDR1 LGHNA and CDR2 YNFKEQ. The CDR3 consists of 15 residues. V gave up 0 bases and J gave up 5 bases; unmatched junction bases: 5. The CDR3 nucleotides read TGTGCCAGCAGCCAAGAGGGGACAGGAATTTATGGCTACACCTTC. It encodes CASSQEGTGIYGYTF.

The CDR3, as DNA: TGTGCCAGAAGCTTGGATGGTAGCGGGACCCTACCCTACGAGCAGTACTTC. Protein sequence: CARSLDGSGTLPYEQYF. The J gene is TRBJ2-7, the V gene TRBV5-3, with 8 positions matching TRBD2. TRBV5-3 is filed as an ORF, its function uncertain. This CDR3 has 17 residues. After removal of 0 bases from V and 2 bases from J, the junction contained 10 bases not matched to a gene.

The chain has TRBV7-9 and TRBJ2-7; possibly TRBD1 for D (6 bases). V was trimmed by 6 bases and J by 6 bases, leaving 15 bases between them. The CDR3 consists of 13 residues. Germline CDR1 SEHNR, CDR2 FQNEAQ (reference sequence). The CDR3 region has the DNA TGTGCCAGCAGACTCTCAGGGGTCGGCGAGCAGTACTTC. This translates into CASRLSGVGEQYF.

The rearrangement links TRBV11-3 to TRBJ2-3; TRBD1 aligns across 9 bases. From germline, CDR1 is SGHNT and CDR2 YENEEA. The CDR3 sequence is 17 residues long. With V trimmed by 5 bases and J by 0 bases, 9 bases remained unmatched. CDR3 nucleotide sequence: TGTGCCAGCAGCATCGGACAGGGGCCTCTTAGCACAGATACGCAGTATTTT. Residues: CASSIGQGPLSTDTQYF.

This sequence joins TRBV19 and TRBJ2-2, with 7 positions matching TRBD1. V lost 1 base to trimming and J lost 2 bases; unmatched junction nucleotides: 4. CDR1 is LNHDA, CDR2 SQIVND, per germline (reference sequence). The length of the CDR3 is 16 residues. The CDR3 coding sequence is TGTGCCAGTAGTATAGTGGCAGGGGGAAACACCGGGGAGCTGTTTTTT. Its translation: CASSIVAGGNTGELFF.

The chain joins TRBV19 to TRBJ1-6; the D gene is possibly TRBD1 (5 bases). The length of the CDR3 is 17 residues. Germline CDR1 and CDR2: LNHDA and SQIVND (reference sequence). Deletions cut 6 bases from V and 0 bases from J, with 15 bases between. The CDR3 here is CASRFQGGNSYNSPLHF. CDR3 in DNA: TGTGCCAGTAGGTTTCAGGGTGGAAACTCCTATAATTCACCCCTCCACTTT.

The chain recombines TRBV29-1 with TRBJ1-4, with a possible D match to TRBD1 (5 bases). The germline gives CDR1 SQVTM, CDR2 ANQGSEA. The CDR3 covers 14 residues. Trimming took off 2 bases at V and 4 bases at J, with 11 bases between the two ends. The CDR3 nucleotides read TGCAGCGTTGAAAGGGCAGGGTATAATGAAAAACTGTTTTTT. It codes for CSVERAGYNEKLFF.

The V call is TRBV6-2 or TRBV6-3, the J call TRBJ1-1; D ambiguous. From germline, CDR1 is MNHEY and CDR2 SVGEGT. The length of the CDR3 is 11 residues. The V end was cut by 3 bases, the J end by 8 bases, with 7 bases between. The chain's CDR3 is CASSYPGEAFF. The CDR3, as DNA: TGTGCCAGCAGTTATCCGGGGGAAGCTTTCTTT.

This chain joins TRBV12-3 or TRBV12-4 and TRBJ2-3; D is ambiguous. Trimming took off 4 bases at V and 2 bases at J, with 7 bases between the two ends. The CDR3 runs 13 residues. The CDR3 coding sequence is TGTGCCAGCAGTTCTTCCGTCACAGATACGCAGTATTTT. It codes for CASSSSVTDTQYF.

This clone came up a few times. The chain employs TRBV5-1 and TRBJ1-3; D is perhaps TRBD1 (6 bases). Trimming left V 4 bases short and J 4 bases short, with 24 bases between. The CDR3 runs to 18 residues. Germline-derived CDR1 and CDR2 are SGHRS and YFSETQ. The CDR3 protein is CASSRGVGTTVGGNTIYF. CDR3 DNA sequence: TGCGCCAGCAGCAGGGGAGTTGGGACAACGGTGGGCGGAAACACCATATATTTT.

This chain uses TRBV11-1 with TRBJ2-2; 9 nucleotides agree with TRBD2. There are 16 residues in the CDR3. After removal of 1 base from V and 6 bases from J, the junction contained 6 bases not matched to a gene. In germline, CDR1 is SGHAT, CDR2 FQDESV (reference sequence). In nucleotides, the CDR3 is TGTGCCAGCAGCTTAGGCGGGAGGGCCCTTTCCGGGGAGCTGTTTTTT. It translates to CASSLGGRALSGELFF.

This clone was seen more than once but under ten times. V usage is TRBV19 and J usage is TRBJ1-2; tentatively, D is TRBD1 (6 bases). Germline CDR1 is LNHDA and CDR2 is SQIVND (reference sequence). This CDR3 spans 13 amino acids. V was cut by 3 bases and J by 2 bases, with 7 bases left in between. In nucleotides, the CDR3 is TGTGCCAGTAGTATGACAGGCAACTATGGCTACACCTTC. This sequence encodes CASSMTGNYGYTF.

The rearrangement links TRBV2 to TRBJ1-3; D remains unclear. V lost 6 bases and J lost 0, with 6 bases in between. The CDR3 loop spans 13 amino acids. Germline V CDR1 and CDR2: SNHLY, FYNNEI. Here the CDR3 reads CASRANSGNTIYF. The CDR3 DNA follows: TGTGCCAGCAGAGCTAACTCTGGAAACACCATATATTTT. Full variable domain (missing parts from reference TRBV2 and TRBJ1-3): EPEVTQTPSHQVTQMGQEVILRCVPISNHLYFYWYRQILGQKVEFLVSFYNNEISEKSEIFDDQFSVERPDGSNFTLKIRSTKLEDSAMYFCASRANSGNTIYFGEGSWLTVV.

The chain joins TRBV7-2 to TRBJ2-7, with TRBD2 matching 8 bases. V lost 5 bases and J lost 5; bases outside the gene matches: 11. The CDR3 has 15 residues. Germline CDR1 reads SGHTA; CDR2 reads FQGNSA. CDR3 sequence (DNA): TGTGCCAGCAGCCCAGTCACGGGGGGGAACGACGAGCAGTACTTC. This gives the protein CASSPVTGGNDEQYF.

The rearrangement links TRBV5-5 to TRBJ2-7, with 12 bases lining up with TRBD2. V lost 4 bases, J lost 2 bases, and 7 bases stayed unmatched. Germline V gene sequence: CDR1 SGHKS, CDR2 YYEKEE (reference sequence). This CDR3 comprises 16 residues. CDR3: CASSGRTSGAPYEQYF. CDR3 DNA: TGTGCCAGCAGCGGGAGGACTAGCGGGGCCCCCTACGAGCAGTACTTC.

This clone appeared a single time. The J gene is TRBJ2-3, the V gene TRBV20-1; weak D call: TRBD2 (5 bases). The germline V and J ends were trimmed by 6 bases and 5 bases, with 15 bases remaining between them. CDR3 length equals 13 residues. The germline V gene has CDR1 DFQATT and CDR2 SNEGSKA (reference sequence). CDR3 region: CSASLMGEDTQYF. CDR3 DNA sequence: TGCAGTGCCAGTTTAATGGGAGAAGATACGCAGTATTTT.

This chain connects TRBV15 to TRBJ2-1; D not resolved. The CDR3 extends over 16 amino acids. The V and J ends lost 2 bases and 0 bases respectively, with 11 bases between them. Per germline, CDR1 LNHNV and CDR2 YYDKDF (reference sequence). The CDR3 DNA follows: TGTGCCACCAGCAGACGCTCTACGAGCTCCTACAATGAGCAGTTCTTC. Its protein is CATSRRSTSSYNEQFF. The full variable domain, in which reference TRBV15 and TRBJ2-1 provide the parts outside the CDR3, is DAMVIQNPRYQVTQFGKPVTLSCSQTLNHNVMYWYQQKSSQAPKLLFHYYDKDFNNEADTPDNFQSRRPNTSFCFLDIRSPGLGDTAMYLCATSRRSTSSYNEQFFGPGTRLTVL.

Of note for this clone: Its ends do not fully match the called genes, so a read error is possible. The chain employs TRBV28 and TRBJ2-5, with D possibly matching TRBD1 (6 bases). The CDR3 has 11 amino acids. CDR1 is MDHEN and CDR2 is SYDVKM in the germline V gene. CDR3 nucleotide sequence: TGTGCCAGCAGTTACCCCTCCGGGACACACTTC. This sequence encodes CASSYPSGTHF.

The chain uses TRBV19 and TRBJ1-6; 7 bases map to TRBD1. With 4 bases clipped from V and 10 bases from J, the junction kept 10 bases outside the gene matches. CDR1 and CDR2 from the germline V gene are LNHDA and SQIVND (reference sequence). The CDR3 covers 15 residues. This CDR3 reads CASSSGQEGSSPLHF. CDR3 DNA: TGTGCCAGTAGTAGTGGACAGGAAGGATCCTCACCCCTCCACTTT.

J is TRBJ2-3 and V is TRBV9; 9 positions agree with TRBD2. Germline V CDR1 and CDR2: SGDLS, YYNGEE. V lost 5 bases, J lost 5 bases, and 12 bases stayed unmatched. CDR3 length: 16 amino acids. This CDR3 reads CASSEGLAWGVDTQYF. As DNA, the CDR3 is TGTGCCAGCAGTGAGGGACTAGCATGGGGTGTAGATACGCAGTATTTT.

Written as DNA, the CDR3 is TGTGCCAGTAGTCTCGGGGGGGAGCAGTACTTC. Amino acid sequence: CASSLGGEQYF. The chain recombines TRBV19 with TRBJ2-7, with 7 bases identical to TRBD2. This CDR3 is 11 amino acids long. The germline V gene has CDR1 LNHDA and CDR2 SQIVND (reference sequence). V shed 5 bases, J shed 7 bases, and the junction held 2 bases outside the gene matches.